In its sample, the clone carrying this T cell receptor beta chain was seen many times. Its antigen is unknown. This entry comes from a study of early T cells in non-severe SARS-CoV-2 infection. Study background: Investigators sequenced bulk RNA drawn from unsorted whole blood, and chains remained unpaired.

The CDR3 consists of 13 residues. Germline lookup yields CDR1 MNHNS and CDR2 SASEGT. The V and J ends lost 5 bases and 1 base respectively, with 8 bases between them. Findings of the study overall: Comparison of clonotypes with VDJdb favored anti-spike CD8 responses while missing private and CD4 specificities.

In the library, individual cDNA molecules carried attached unique molecular identifiers. Via MiXCR, TCRdb re-called the 5' RACE reads, giving one row per CDR3 protein. The sample consists of 86,000 or so distinct CDR3 sequences, roughly 6% of them appearing once. Sequenced sample: whole blood. The chain links TRBV6-1 to TRBJ2-5; possibly TRBD1 or TRBD2 for D (5 bases each). The sequence derives from an adult who was a healthcare worker with PCR-confirmed SARS-CoV-2 infection or an uninfected control (not recorded which). This chain's CDR3 is CASSTGPQETQYF. The DNA for the CDR3 is TGTGCCAGCAGTACGGGACCCCAAGAGACCCAGTACTTC.